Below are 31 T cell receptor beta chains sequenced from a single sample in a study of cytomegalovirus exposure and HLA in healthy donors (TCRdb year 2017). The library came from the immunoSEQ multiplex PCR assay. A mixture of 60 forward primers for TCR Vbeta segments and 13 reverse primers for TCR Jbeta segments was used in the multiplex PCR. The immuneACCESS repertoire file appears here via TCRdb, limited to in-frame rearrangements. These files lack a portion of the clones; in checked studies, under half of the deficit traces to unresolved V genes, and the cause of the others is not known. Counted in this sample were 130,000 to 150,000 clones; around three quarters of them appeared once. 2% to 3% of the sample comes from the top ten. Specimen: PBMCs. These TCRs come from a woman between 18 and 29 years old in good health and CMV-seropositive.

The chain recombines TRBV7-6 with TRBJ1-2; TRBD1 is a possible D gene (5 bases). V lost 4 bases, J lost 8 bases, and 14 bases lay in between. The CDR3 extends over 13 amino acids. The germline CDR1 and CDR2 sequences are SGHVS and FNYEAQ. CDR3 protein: CASSSPGGKGYTF. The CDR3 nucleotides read TGTGCCAGCAGCTCCCCCGGGGGGAAAGGCTACACCTTC.

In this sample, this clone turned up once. CDR3 sequence reads: CASRRRDRESPQYF. DNA of the CDR3: TGTGCCAGCAGGCGACGGGACAGGGAGAGTCCGCAGTATTTT. The chain couples TRBV28 to TRBJ2-3; TRBD1 matches 9 bases. The V and J ends lost 6 bases and 10 bases, in that order; junction bases with no gene match: 11. The CDR3 consists of 14 residues. Germline-derived CDR1 and CDR2 are MDHEN and SYDVKM.

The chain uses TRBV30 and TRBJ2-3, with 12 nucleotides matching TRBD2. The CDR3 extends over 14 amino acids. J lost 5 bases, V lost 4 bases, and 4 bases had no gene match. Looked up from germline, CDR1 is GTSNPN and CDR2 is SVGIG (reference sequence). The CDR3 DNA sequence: TGTGCCTGGACTAGCGGGGGGGTTGTAGATACGCAGTATTTT. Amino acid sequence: CAWTSGGVVDTQYF.

CDR3 DNA sequence: TGTGCCAGCAGCCCGGAGACAGGGGTTAACGCTGAAGCTTTCTTT. This translates into CASSPETGVNAEAFF. This sequence joins TRBV13 and TRBJ1-1; 8 positions match TRBD1. The CDR3 covers 15 residues. Per the germline V gene, CDR1 is PRHDT and CDR2 is FYEKMQ (reference sequence). V dropped 5 bases and J dropped 6; count of bases not matched to a gene: 11.

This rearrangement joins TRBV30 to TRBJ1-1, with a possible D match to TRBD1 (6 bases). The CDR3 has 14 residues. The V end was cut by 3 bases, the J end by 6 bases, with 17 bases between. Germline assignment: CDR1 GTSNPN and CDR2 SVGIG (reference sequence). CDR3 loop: CAWRYYRVRAEAFF. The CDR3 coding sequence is TGTGCCTGGAGATACTACAGGGTGAGGGCTGAAGCTTTCTTT.

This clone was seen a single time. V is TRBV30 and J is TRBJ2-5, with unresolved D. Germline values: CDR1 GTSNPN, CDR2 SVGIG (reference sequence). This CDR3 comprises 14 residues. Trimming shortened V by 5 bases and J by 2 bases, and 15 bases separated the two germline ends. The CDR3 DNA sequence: TGTGCCTGGGTCAGGTCCGGCCAACAAGAGACCCAGTACTTC. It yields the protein CAWVRSGQQETQYF.

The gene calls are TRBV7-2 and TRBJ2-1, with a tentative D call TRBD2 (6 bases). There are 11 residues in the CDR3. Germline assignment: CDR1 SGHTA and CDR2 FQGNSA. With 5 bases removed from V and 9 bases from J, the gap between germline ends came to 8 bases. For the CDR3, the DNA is TGTGCCAGCAGCACCGGGGGTGAGCAGTTCTTC. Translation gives CASSTGGEQFF.

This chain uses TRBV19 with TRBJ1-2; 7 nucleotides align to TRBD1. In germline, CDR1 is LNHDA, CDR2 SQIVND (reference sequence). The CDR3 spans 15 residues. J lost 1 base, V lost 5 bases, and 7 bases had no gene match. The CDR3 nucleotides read TGTGCCAGTAGTCACAGGGGTAGCGTTAACTATGGCTACACCTTC. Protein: CASSHRGSVNYGYTF.

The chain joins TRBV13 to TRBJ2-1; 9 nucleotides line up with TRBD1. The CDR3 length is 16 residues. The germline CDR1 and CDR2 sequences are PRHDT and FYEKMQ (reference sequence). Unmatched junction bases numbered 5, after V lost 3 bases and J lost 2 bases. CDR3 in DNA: TGTGCCAGCAGCTTGACAGGGGGGAACCCCTACAATGAGCAGTTCTTC. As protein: CASSLTGGNPYNEQFF.

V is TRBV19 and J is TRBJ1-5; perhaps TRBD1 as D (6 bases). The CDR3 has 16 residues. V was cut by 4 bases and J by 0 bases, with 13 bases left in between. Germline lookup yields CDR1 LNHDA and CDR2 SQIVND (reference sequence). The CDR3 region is CASSNGQLHSNQPQHF. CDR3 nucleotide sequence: TGTGCCAGTAGTAACGGACAGCTTCATAGCAATCAGCCCCAGCATTTT. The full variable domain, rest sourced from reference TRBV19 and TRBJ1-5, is DGGITQSPKYLFRKEGQNVTLSCEQNLNHDAMYWYRQDPGQGLRLIYYSQIVNDFQKGDIAEGYSVSREKKESFPLTVTSAQKNPTAFYLCASSNGQLHSNQPQHFGDGTRLSIL.

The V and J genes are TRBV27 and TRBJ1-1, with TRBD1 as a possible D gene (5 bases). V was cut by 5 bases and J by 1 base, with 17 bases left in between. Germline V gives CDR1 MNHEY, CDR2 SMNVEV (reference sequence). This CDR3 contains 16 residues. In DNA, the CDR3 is TGTGCCAGCAGTCCCCGGGGGGTGGGGCAGAACACTGAAGCTTTCTTT. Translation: CASSPRGVGQNTEAFF.

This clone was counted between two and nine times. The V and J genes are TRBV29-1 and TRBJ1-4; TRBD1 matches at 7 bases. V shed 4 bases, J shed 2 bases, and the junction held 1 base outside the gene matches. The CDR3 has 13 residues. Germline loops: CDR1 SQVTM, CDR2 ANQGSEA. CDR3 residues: CSVARGTNEKLFF. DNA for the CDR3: TGCAGCGTTGCCAGGGGGACTAATGAAAAACTGTTTTTT.

DNA of the CDR3: TGTGCCAGCAGCGCGAGCGGGGGCCCAATCTACGAGCAGTACTTC. Its protein product is CASSASGGPIYEQYF. This chain connects TRBV11-2 to TRBJ2-7, with 8 bases identical to TRBD2. CDR1 is SGHAT and CDR2 is FQNNGV in the germline V gene. J gave up 3 bases and V 5 bases, and 9 bases lay outside the gene matches. The CDR3 has 15 amino acids.

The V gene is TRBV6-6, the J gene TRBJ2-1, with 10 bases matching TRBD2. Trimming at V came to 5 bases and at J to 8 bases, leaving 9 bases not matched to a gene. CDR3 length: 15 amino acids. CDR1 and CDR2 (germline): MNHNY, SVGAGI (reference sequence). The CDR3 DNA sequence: TGTGCCAGCAGTAGCGGGGGGGCCGGAGGGGATGAGCAGTTCTTC. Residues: CASSSGGAGGDEQFF.

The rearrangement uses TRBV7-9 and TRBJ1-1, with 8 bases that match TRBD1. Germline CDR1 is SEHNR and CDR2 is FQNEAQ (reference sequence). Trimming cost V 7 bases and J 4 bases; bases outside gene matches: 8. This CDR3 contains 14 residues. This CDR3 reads CASTVTGDTTEAFF. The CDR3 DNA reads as TGTGCCAGCACCGTGACAGGGGATACCACTGAAGCTTTCTTT.

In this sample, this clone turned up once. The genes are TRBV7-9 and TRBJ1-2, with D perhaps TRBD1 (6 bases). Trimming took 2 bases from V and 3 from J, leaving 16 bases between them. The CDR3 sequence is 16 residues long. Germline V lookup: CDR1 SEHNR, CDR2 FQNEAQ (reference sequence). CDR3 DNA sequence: TGTGCCAGCAGCTTATTCCAGGGGCCGAACGACTATGGCTACACCTTC. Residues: CASSLFQGPNDYGYTF.

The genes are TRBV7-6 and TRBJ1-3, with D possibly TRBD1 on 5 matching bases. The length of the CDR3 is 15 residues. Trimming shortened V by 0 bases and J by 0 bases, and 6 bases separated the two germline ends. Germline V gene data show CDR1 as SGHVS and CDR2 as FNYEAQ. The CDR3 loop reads CASSLATGSGNTIYF. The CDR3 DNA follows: TGTGCCAGCAGCTTAGCCACAGGCTCTGGAAACACCATATATTTT.

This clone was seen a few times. The CDR3 DNA follows: TGTGCCAGCAGCTTACCCCTAGCGGGGGGCGCGAACACCGGGGAGCTGTTTTTT. This sequence encodes CASSLPLAGGANTGELFF. This sequence joins TRBV7-6 and TRBJ2-2; 11 bases map to TRBD2. The CDR3 sequence is 18 residues long. Per germline, CDR1 SGHVS and CDR2 FNYEAQ. V lost 2 bases to trimming and J lost 0 bases; unmatched junction nucleotides: 5.

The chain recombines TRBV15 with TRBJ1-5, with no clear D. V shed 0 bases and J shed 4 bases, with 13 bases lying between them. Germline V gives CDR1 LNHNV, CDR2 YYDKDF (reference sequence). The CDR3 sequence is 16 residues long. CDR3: CATSRDGQAENQPQHF. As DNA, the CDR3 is TGTGCCACCAGCAGAGATGGTCAGGCAGAGAATCAGCCCCAGCATTTT.

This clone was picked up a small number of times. In nucleotides, the CDR3 is TGTGCCAGCAGTGATGTGGGACAGGGTTTTCCGGATGGCTACACCTTC. Translation: CASSDVGQGFPDGYTF. V and J are TRBV25-1 and TRBJ1-2; TRBD1 matches 9 bases. Germline V gives CDR1 MGHDK, CDR2 SYGVNS. V trimming: 3 bases; J trimming: 6 bases; junction bases outside the gene matches: 11. The CDR3 sequence is 16 residues long.

CDR3 amino acids: CASSPGRSTNYGYTF. Here the CDR3 DNA reads TGTGCCAGCTCACCAGGGAGGTCAACCAACTATGGCTACACCTTC. This chain connects TRBV18 to TRBJ1-2; D is unresolved. Germline V gene lookup returns CDR1 KGHSH and CDR2 LQKENI. Trimming pared 2 bases from V and 2 bases from J, leaving 12 bases between. The CDR3 is 15 residues long.

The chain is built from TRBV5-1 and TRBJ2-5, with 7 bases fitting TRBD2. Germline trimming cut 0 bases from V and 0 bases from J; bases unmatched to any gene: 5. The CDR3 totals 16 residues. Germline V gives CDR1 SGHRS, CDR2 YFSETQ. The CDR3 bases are TGCGCCAGCAGCTTGGTCGGCGGGGGAAACCAAGAGACCCAGTACTTC. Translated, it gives CASSLVGGGNQETQYF.

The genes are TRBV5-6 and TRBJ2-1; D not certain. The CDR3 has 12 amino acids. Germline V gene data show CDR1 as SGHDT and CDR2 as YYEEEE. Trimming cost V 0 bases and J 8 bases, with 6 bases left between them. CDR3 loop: CASSLGDYEQFF. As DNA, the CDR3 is TGTGCCAGCAGCTTGGGTGACTATGAGCAGTTCTTC.

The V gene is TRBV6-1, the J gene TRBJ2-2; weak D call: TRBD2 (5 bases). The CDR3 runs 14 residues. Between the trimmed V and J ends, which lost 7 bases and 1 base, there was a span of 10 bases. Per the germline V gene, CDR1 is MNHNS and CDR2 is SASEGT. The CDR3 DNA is TGTGCCAGCATCTTAGGAGGGAACACCGGGGAGCTGTTTTTT. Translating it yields CASILGGNTGELFF.

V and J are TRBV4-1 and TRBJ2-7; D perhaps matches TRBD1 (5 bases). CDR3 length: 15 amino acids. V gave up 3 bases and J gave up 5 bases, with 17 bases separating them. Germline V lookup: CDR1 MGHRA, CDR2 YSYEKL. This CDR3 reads CASSHRPQGVHEQYF. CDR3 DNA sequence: TGCGCCAGCAGCCACCGGCCTCAAGGGGTCCACGAGCAGTACTTC.

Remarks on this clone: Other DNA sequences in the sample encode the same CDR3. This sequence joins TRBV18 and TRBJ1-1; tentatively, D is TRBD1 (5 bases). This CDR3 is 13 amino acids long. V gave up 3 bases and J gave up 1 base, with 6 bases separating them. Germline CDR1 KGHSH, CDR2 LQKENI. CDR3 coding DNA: TGTGCCAGCTCACCCCAGGGGAACACTGAAGCTTTCTTT. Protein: CASSPQGNTEAFF.

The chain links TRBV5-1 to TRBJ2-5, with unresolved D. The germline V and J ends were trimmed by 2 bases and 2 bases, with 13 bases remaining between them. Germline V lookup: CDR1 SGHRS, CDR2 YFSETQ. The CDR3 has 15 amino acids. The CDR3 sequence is CASSFQPTTQETQYF. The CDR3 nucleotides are TGCGCCAGCAGCTTTCAACCCACGACACAAGAGACCCAGTACTTC. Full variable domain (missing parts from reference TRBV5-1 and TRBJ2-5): KAGVTQTPRYLIKTRGQQVTLSCSPISGHRSVSWYQQTPGQGLQFLFEYFSETQRNKGNFPGRFSGRQFSNSRSEMNVSTLELGDSALYLCASSFQPTTQETQYFGPGTRLLVL.

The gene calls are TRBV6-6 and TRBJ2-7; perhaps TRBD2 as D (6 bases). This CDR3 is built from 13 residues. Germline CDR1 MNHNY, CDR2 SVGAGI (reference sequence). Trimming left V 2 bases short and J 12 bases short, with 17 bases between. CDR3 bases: TGTGCCAGCAGTTACGTGGCTGGAGGGGAAGGGTACTTC. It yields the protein CASSYVAGGEGYF.

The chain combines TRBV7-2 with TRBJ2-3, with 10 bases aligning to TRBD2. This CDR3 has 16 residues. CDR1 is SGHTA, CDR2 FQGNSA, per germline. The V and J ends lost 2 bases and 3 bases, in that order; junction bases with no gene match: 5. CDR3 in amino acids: CASSLRLAGATDTQYF. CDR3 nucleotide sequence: TGTGCCAGCAGCTTACGGCTAGCGGGGGCGACAGATACGCAGTATTTT.

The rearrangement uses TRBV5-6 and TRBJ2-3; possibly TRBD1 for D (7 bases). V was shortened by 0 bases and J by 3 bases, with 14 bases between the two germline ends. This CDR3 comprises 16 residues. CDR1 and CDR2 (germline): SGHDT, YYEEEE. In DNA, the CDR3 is TGTGCCAGCAGCTTGGAGGCAGGGGGAGGTACAGATACGCAGTATTTT. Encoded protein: CASSLEAGGGTDTQYF.

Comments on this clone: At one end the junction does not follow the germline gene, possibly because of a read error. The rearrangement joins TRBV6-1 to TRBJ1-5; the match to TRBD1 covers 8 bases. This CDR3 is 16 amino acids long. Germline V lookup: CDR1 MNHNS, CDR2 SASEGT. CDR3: CASSERRTGWNQSQHF. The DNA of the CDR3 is TGTGCCAGCAGTGAAAGAAGGACAGGGTGGAATCAGTCCCAGCATTTT.